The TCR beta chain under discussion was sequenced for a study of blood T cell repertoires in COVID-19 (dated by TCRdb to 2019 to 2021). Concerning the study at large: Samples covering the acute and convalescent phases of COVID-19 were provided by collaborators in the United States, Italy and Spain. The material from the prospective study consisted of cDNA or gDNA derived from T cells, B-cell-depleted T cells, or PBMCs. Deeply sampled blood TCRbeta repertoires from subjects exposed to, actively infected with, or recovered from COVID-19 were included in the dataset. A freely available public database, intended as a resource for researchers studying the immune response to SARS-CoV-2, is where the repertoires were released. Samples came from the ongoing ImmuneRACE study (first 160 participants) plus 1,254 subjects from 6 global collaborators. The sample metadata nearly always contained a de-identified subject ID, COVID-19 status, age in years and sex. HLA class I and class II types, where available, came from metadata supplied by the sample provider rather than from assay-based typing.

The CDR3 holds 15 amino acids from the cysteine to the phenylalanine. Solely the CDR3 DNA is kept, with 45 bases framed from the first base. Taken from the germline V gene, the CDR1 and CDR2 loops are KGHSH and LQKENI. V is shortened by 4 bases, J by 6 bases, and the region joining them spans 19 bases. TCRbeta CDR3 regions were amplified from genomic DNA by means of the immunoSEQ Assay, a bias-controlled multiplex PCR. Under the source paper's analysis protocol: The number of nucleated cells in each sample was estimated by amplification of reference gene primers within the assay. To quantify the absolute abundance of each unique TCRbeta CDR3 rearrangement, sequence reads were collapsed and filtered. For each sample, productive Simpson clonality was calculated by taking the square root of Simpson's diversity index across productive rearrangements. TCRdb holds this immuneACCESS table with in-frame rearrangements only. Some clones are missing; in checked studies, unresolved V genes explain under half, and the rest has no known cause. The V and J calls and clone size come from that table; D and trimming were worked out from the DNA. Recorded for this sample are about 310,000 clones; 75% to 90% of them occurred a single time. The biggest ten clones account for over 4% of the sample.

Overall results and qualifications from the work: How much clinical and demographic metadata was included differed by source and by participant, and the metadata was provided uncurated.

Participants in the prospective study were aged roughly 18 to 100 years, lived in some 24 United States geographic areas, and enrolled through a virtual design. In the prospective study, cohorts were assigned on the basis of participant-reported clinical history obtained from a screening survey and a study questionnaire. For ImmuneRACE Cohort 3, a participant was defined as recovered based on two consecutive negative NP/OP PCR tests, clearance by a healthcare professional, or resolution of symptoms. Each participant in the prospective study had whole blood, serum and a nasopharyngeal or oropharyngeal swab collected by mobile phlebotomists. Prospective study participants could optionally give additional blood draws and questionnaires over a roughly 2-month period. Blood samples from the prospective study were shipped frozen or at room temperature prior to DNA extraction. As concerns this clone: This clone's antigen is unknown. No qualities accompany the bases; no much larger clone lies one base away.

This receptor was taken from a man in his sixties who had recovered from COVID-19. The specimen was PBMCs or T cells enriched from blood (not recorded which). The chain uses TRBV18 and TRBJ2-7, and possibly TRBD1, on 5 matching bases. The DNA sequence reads TGTGCCAGCTCACTTAGTACAGGACCCGGATCCGAGCAGTACTTC. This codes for CASSLSTGPGSEQYF.